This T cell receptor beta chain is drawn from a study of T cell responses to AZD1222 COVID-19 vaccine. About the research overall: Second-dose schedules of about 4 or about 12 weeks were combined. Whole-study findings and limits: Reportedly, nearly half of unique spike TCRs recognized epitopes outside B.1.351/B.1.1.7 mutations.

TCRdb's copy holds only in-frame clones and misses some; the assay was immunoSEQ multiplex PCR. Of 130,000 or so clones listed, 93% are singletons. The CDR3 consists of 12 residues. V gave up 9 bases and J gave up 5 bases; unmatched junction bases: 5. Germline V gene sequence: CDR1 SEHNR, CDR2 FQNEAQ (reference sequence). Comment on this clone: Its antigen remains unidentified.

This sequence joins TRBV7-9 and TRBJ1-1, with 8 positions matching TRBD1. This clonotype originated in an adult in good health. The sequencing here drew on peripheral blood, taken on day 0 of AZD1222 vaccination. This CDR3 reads CASLQGATEAFF. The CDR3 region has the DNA TGTGCCAGTTTGCAGGGGGCAACTGAAGCTTTCTTT.